The 17 T cell receptor beta chains below were found in one sample sequenced in a study of memory CD4+ T cells and cytomegalovirus serostatus. Method: immunoSEQ multiplex PCR; TCRdb's copy keeps in-frame clones and lacks some. The sample lists tens of thousands of clones, 82% occurring once. The sort gate was single viable CD3+CD4+CD8-CD45RO+ cells for memory CD4+ T cells. The sequenced sample consisted of memory CD4+ T cells from blood. The receptors were sampled from an adult in good health and CMV-seronegative. Some clones in this sample may be carry-over from other donors' samples.

The V gene is TRBV5-4, the J gene TRBJ2-1; TRBD2 matches at 11 bases. The CDR3 contains 16 residues. J gave up 8 bases and V 0 bases, and 7 bases lay outside the gene matches. Germline V CDR1 and CDR2: SGHNT, YYREEE (reference sequence). For the CDR3, the DNA is TGTGCCAGCAGCTTGGGACTAGCGGGAATGAAGGATGAGCAGTTCTTC. This codes for CASSLGLAGMKDEQFF.

The chain employs TRBV7-8 and TRBJ1-2; TRBD1 is a possible D gene (6 bases). CDR1 is SGHVS and CDR2 is FQNEAQ in the germline V gene. The CDR3 has 15 amino acids. Trimming left V 1 base short and J 5 bases short, with 14 bases between. The CDR3 protein is CASSLVMGGGYGYTF. CDR3 nucleotide sequence: TGTGCCAGCAGCTTAGTAATGGGAGGGGGGTATGGCTACACCTTC.

This clone showed up just a few times. The V and J genes are TRBV7-2 and TRBJ2-7; 8 bases are a match to TRBD2. CDR1 and CDR2 (germline): SGHTA, FQGNSA. The CDR3 covers 15 residues. The junction had 8 bases not matched to a gene; V was cut back by 1 base and J by 6 bases. Here the CDR3 reads CASSLGIASGSEQYF. CDR3 sequence (DNA): TGTGCCAGCAGCTTAGGAATTGCTAGCGGGTCCGAGCAGTACTTC. The full variable domain, completed using reference TRBV7-2 and TRBJ2-7, is GAGVSQSPSNKVTEKGKDVELRCDPISGHTALYWYRQSLGQGLEFLIYFQGNSAPDKSGLPSDRFSAERTGGSVSTLTIQRTQQEDSAVYLCASSLGIASGSEQYFGPGTRLTVT.

The V and J genes are TRBV7-6 and TRBJ2-1; 9 nucleotides match TRBD2. The V and J ends lost 3 bases and 1 base, in that order; junction bases with no gene match: 4. CDR3 length: 16 residues. Germline values: CDR1 SGHVS, CDR2 FNYEAQ. The CDR3 sequence: CASSLGLAGSYNEQFF. As DNA, the CDR3 is TGTGCCAGCAGCTTGGGGCTAGCGGGGTCCTACAATGAGCAGTTCTTC.

V usage is TRBV7-2 and J usage is TRBJ2-7; D may be TRBD1 or TRBD2 (5 bases each). The CDR3 has 15 amino acids. V dropped 3 bases and J dropped 4 bases, with 16 bases sitting between them. Germline V lookup: CDR1 SGHTA, CDR2 FQGNSA. The CDR3 loop is CASSFDRGWTYEQYF. As DNA, the CDR3 is TGTGCCAGCAGCTTTGATCGCGGGTGGACATACGAGCAGTACTTC.

This clone was seen just once. The genes are TRBV6-6 and TRBJ1-6, with no clear D. The CDR3 extends over 12 amino acids. Trimming took off 1 base at V and 8 bases at J, with 3 bases between the two ends. Germline CDR1 MNHNY, CDR2 SVGAGI (reference sequence). The CDR3 reads CASSYWDSPLHF. In DNA, the CDR3 is TGTGCCAGCAGTTACTGGGATTCACCCCTCCACTTT.

This clone appeared a few times. The genes are TRBV19 and TRBJ1-1; 7 bases line up with TRBD1. The CDR3 sequence is 14 residues long. With V trimmed by 2 bases and J by 6 bases, 6 bases remained unmatched. Germline V gene data show CDR1 as LNHDA and CDR2 as SQIVND (reference sequence). The chain's CDR3 is CASSIRTGRAEAFF. DNA for the CDR3: TGTGCCAGTAGTATACGGACAGGAAGGGCTGAAGCTTTCTTT.

The chain has TRBV2 and TRBJ1-1; no clear D. The CDR3 length is 13 residues. Trimming pared 3 bases from V and 1 base from J, leaving 6 bases between. Germline values: CDR1 SNHLY, CDR2 FYNNEI. The CDR3 DNA reads as TGTGCCAGCAGTGACGACGGGAACACTGAAGCTTTCTTT. Its translation is CASSDDGNTEAFF.

The rearrangement uses TRBV7-9 and TRBJ2-6; D remains ambiguous. The CDR3 extends over 15 amino acids. In germline, CDR1 is SEHNR, CDR2 FQNEAQ (reference sequence). V lost 4 bases and J 1 base, leaving 8 bases between the germline ends. Here the CDR3 reads CASSSLKSGANVLTF. The CDR3 DNA reads TGTGCCAGCAGCTCACTGAAGTCTGGGGCCAACGTCCTGACTTTC. The full variable domain, completed using reference TRBV7-9 and TRBJ2-6, is DTGVSQNPRHKITKRGQNVTFRCDPISEHNRLYWYRQTLGQGPEFLTYFQNEAQLEKSRLLSDRFSAERPKGSFSTLEIQRTEQGDSAMYLCASSSLKSGANVLTFGAGSRLTVL.

The CDR3 region is CASSLRHLTGERDTQYF. CDR3 in DNA: TGTGCCAGCAGCCTACGACATCTAACAGGGGAAAGAGATACGCAGTATTTT. The rearrangement uses TRBV7-8 and TRBJ2-3; 7 bases are a match to TRBD1. In germline, CDR1 is SGHVS, CDR2 FQNEAQ. The CDR3 covers 17 residues. The J segment lost 5 bases and the V segment lost 5 bases, leaving 16 bases of the junction unmatched.

The table lists this clone with a few counts. V gene TRBV2 combines with J gene TRBJ2-7; TRBD2 matches 7 bases. The CDR3 is made up of 15 amino acids. J lost 0 bases, V lost 9 bases, and 11 bases had no gene match. Per germline, CDR1 SNHLY and CDR2 FYNNEI. CDR3 protein: CASKILAASSYEQYF. The CDR3 coding sequence is TGTGCCAGTAAAATTCTAGCGGCAAGCTCCTACGAGCAGTACTTC.

V is TRBV9 and J is TRBJ1-1; TRBD1 might be the D (6 bases). The CDR3 has 13 residues. In germline, CDR1 is SGDLS, CDR2 YYNGEE. V lost 4 bases, J lost 8 bases, and 15 bases lay in between. As DNA, the CDR3 is TGTGCCAGCAGCACTTCTTCTGGACAGGAAGCTTTCTTT. Amino acids: CASSTSSGQEAFF.

This chain connects TRBV29-1 to TRBJ2-7; 9 nucleotides match TRBD2. Germline V CDR1 and CDR2: SQVTM, ANQGSEA. This CDR3 contains 11 residues. With 8 bases clipped from V and 5 bases from J, the junction kept 4 bases outside the gene matches. The CDR3 coding sequence is TGCAGCACCGGGACTAGCCACGAGCAGTACTTC. Amino acids: CSTGTSHEQYF.

The V call is TRBV5-1, the J call TRBJ1-5; 8 bases map to TRBD1. Germline-derived CDR1 and CDR2 are SGHRS and YFSETQ. V dropped 0 bases and J dropped 3; count of bases not matched to a gene: 2. This CDR3 has 15 amino acids. CDR3: CASSLVDRDNQPQHF. The CDR3 coding sequence is TGCGCCAGCAGCTTGGTGGACAGGGACAATCAGCCCCAGCATTTT.

The chain has TRBV19 and TRBJ2-3, with 7 bases aligning to TRBD2. The V segment lost 3 bases and the J segment 5 bases; nucleotides outside the gene matches: 5. This CDR3 has 14 amino acids. The germline CDR1 and CDR2 sequences are LNHDA and SQIVND (reference sequence). Written as DNA, the CDR3 is TGTGCCAGTAGTATCGCGGGAGTGGTAGATACGCAGTATTTT. Protein product: CASSIAGVVDTQYF.

The CDR3 loop is CASSERGTDLLSGYTF. The CDR3 coding sequence is TGTGCCAGCAGTGAACGAGGGACCGATCTCCTATCAGGCTACACCTTC. This chain uses TRBV6-1 with TRBJ1-2; maybe TRBD1 (5 bases). CDR3 length: 16 amino acids. The ends were cut back, 2 bases at V and 8 bases at J, with 21 bases in the middle. CDR1 and CDR2 (germline): MNHNS, SASEGT.

This chain connects TRBV5-1 to TRBJ2-7; possible D gene TRBD2, 6 bases. Germline lookup yields CDR1 SGHRS and CDR2 YFSETQ. Trimming stripped 4 bases from V and 5 bases from J, with 7 bases between. The CDR3 is made up of 11 amino acids. CDR3 DNA: TGCGCCAGCAGCCAGCGGGACGAGCAGTACTTC. Amino acids: CASSQRDEQYF.